This entry lists 23 T cell receptor beta chains sequenced from one sample in a study of OX40 agonist ivuxolimab in advanced cancers. The assay was immunoSEQ multiplex PCR, and TCRdb's table has in-frame clones only and misses some. The table has 65,000 to 75,000 clones, roughly four fifths seen once; the top ten hold roughly 0.4%. This specimen was CD4+ or CD8+ T cells sorted from blood, taken in a trial of the OX40 agonist ivuxolimab. The receptors here all came from an adult with an advanced solid tumor such as melanoma, head and neck, liver or kidney cancer.

This sequence joins TRBV7-8 and TRBJ1-2; tentatively, D is TRBD1 (6 bases). The V end lost 6 bases, the J end lost 7 bases, and 15 bases lay between the germline ends. Germline V gene lookup returns CDR1 SGHVS and CDR2 FQNEAQ. The CDR3 has 13 residues. The CDR3 loop is CASSLLGGGGYTF. CDR3 DNA: TGTGCCAGCAGTCTCCTAGGGGGAGGTGGCTACACCTTC.

The V call is TRBV6-5, the J call TRBJ2-5, with TRBD1 identical over 11 bases. V gave up 6 bases and J gave up 5 bases; unmatched junction bases: 8. This CDR3 region has 15 residues. Germline V gene data show CDR1 as MNHEY and CDR2 as SVGAGI. CDR3 protein: CASSQGQGAPETQYF. CDR3 nucleotides: TGTGCCAGCAGCCAAGGACAGGGGGCGCCGGAGACCCAGTACTTC.

This chain joins TRBV7-9 and TRBJ2-2; no reliable D call. V was trimmed by 3 bases and J by 1 base, leaving 3 bases between them. This CDR3 contains 13 residues. Per the germline V gene, CDR1 is SEHNR and CDR2 is FQNEAQ (reference sequence). CDR3 protein: CASSLWNTGELFF. The CDR3 coding sequence is TGTGCCAGCAGCTTGTGGAACACCGGGGAGCTGTTTTTT.

In its sample, this clone was seen a few times. The V gene is TRBV6-9, the J gene TRBJ2-3; 14 bases are shared with TRBD2. The V segment lost 8 bases and the J segment 4 bases; nucleotides outside the gene matches: 17. The CDR3 has 19 residues. Germline values: CDR1 MNHGY, CDR2 SVAAGI. CDR3 region: CASRCLQGTSGSPADTQYF. As DNA, the CDR3 is TGTGCCAGCCGGTGCTTACAGGGGACTAGCGGGAGTCCGGCAGATACGCAGTATTTT.

The rearrangement joins TRBV10-1 to TRBJ2-2, with 7 bases fitting TRBD1. Germline CDR1 WNHNN, CDR2 SYGVQD (reference sequence). Losses at the gene ends were 8 bases for V and 4 bases for J; bases not matched to a gene: 10. CDR3 length: 15 amino acids. Written as DNA, the CDR3 is TGCGCCAGCTCCCCCAGGGGGAAGGGCACCGGGGAGCTGTTTTTT. It translates to CASSPRGKGTGELFF.

V usage is TRBV11-2 and J usage is TRBJ1-3; a weak D match, TRBD1 (6 bases). The V gene's germline CDR1 is SGHAT and CDR2 FQNNGV. There are 16 residues in the CDR3. Trimming took off 5 bases at V and 0 bases at J, with 14 bases between the two ends. The chain's CDR3 is CASSGQGTVSGNTIYF. CDR3 in DNA: TGTGCCAGCAGCGGCCAGGGGACCGTCTCTGGAAACACCATATATTTT.

This clone has a single count. This rearrangement joins TRBV5-4 to TRBJ2-2, with TRBD2 as a possible D gene (6 bases). The V gene's germline CDR1 is SGHNT and CDR2 YYREEE (reference sequence). The CDR3 runs to 15 residues. Trimming left V 5 bases short and J 0 bases short, with 11 bases between. CDR3 protein: CASRAGRTNTGELFF. For the CDR3, the DNA is TGTGCCAGCAGAGCGGGTCGAACGAACACCGGGGAGCTGTTTTTT.

This rearrangement joins TRBV7-2 to TRBJ2-1; the match to TRBD2 covers 13 bases. The V segment lost 3 bases and the J segment 8 bases; nucleotides outside the gene matches: 10. The germline V gene encodes CDR1 SGHTA and CDR2 FQGNSA. The CDR3 extends over 17 amino acids. This CDR3 reads CASSFSRTSGSRDEQFF. The CDR3 nucleotides read TGTGCCAGCAGCTTTTCCAGGACTAGCGGGAGTCGTGATGAGCAGTTCTTC.

The chain links TRBV12-5 to TRBJ2-7; no reliable D call. Germline V gives CDR1 LGHNT, CDR2 FRNRAP. Between the trimmed V and J ends, which lost 11 bases and 5 bases, there was a span of 16 bases. The CDR3 length is 12 residues. CDR3 loop: CAPRAVKNEQYV. In DNA, the CDR3 is TGTGCTCCCCGGGCCGTAAAAAACGAGCAGTACGTC.

V is TRBV2 and J is TRBJ1-2; 8 bases align to TRBD1. The CDR3 has 18 residues. Per germline, CDR1 SNHLY and CDR2 FYNNEI. V shed 5 bases, J shed 0 bases, and the junction held 14 bases outside the gene matches. The CDR3 nucleotides are TGTGCCAGCAGTACGGACAGGGATGAAGTCCGCCCTAACTATGGCTACACCTTC. Translation: CASSTDRDEVRPNYGYTF.

The rearrangement links TRBV10-3 to TRBJ2-7, with D unclear. CDR1 is ENHRY and CDR2 is SYGVKD in the germline V gene. The CDR3 sequence is 13 residues long. V was trimmed by 2 bases and J by 6 bases, leaving 11 bases between them. Here the CDR3 reads CAISEHSSGEQYV. The CDR3 DNA follows: TGTGCCATCAGTGAGCACAGCTCGGGCGAGCAGTACGTC.

The CDR3 spells CASCRDNEKLFF. CDR3 DNA sequence: TGTGCCAGCTGCAGGGATAATGAAAAACTGTTTTTT. The V gene is TRBV2, the J gene TRBJ1-4, with D tentatively TRBD1 (5 bases). V dropped 8 bases and J dropped 4 bases, with 8 bases sitting between them. The CDR3 is made up of 12 amino acids. Germline V gene sequence: CDR1 SNHLY, CDR2 FYNNEI.

This clone was seen a handful of times. The V and J genes are TRBV28 and TRBJ2-7; weak D call: TRBD2 (6 bases). Trimming took off 8 bases at V and 2 bases at J, with 19 bases between the two ends. Germline CDR1 is MDHEN and CDR2 is SYDVKM. The CDR3 contains 15 residues. The CDR3 sequence is CASRPGEKGTYEQYF. The CDR3 nucleotides read TGTGCCAGCCGACCGGGAGAAAAGGGCACCTACGAGCAGTACTTC.

V usage is TRBV6-6 and J usage is TRBJ2-3; 8 bases agree with TRBD2. CDR1 and CDR2 from the germline V gene are MNHNY and SVGAGI (reference sequence). With 6 bases clipped from V and 0 bases from J, the junction kept 2 bases outside the gene matches. The CDR3 length is 14 residues. The CDR3 DNA sequence: TGTGCCAGCAGGAGCGGGGGTAGCACAGATACGCAGTATTTT. Its translation is CASRSGGSTDTQYF.

The chain uses TRBV6-6 and TRBJ1-1; TRBD1 matches 7 bases. V was pared by 5 bases and J by 5 bases, with 8 bases of the junction left unmatched. Germline V CDR1 and CDR2: MNHNY, SVGAGI (reference sequence). The CDR3 consists of 14 residues. The CDR3 region has the DNA TGTGCCAGCAGTAAGACAGGGCTGAGGACTGAAGCTTTCTTT. This encodes CASSKTGLRTEAFF.

This chain connects TRBV5-1 to TRBJ2-1; 12 positions match TRBD2. Trimming cost V 3 bases and J 9 bases; bases outside gene matches: 7. Per the germline V gene, CDR1 is SGHRS and CDR2 is YFSETQ. This CDR3 comprises 15 residues. The CDR3 is CASSSLAGGPGEQFF. In DNA, the CDR3 is TGCGCCAGCAGCTCCCTAGCGGGGGGGCCAGGTGAGCAGTTCTTC.

The V call is TRBV10-3, the J call TRBJ1-1; 8 bases align to TRBD1. Trimming removed 4 bases from V and 1 base from J; junction bases left unmatched: 5. The CDR3 is 15 residues long. The germline V gene has CDR1 ENHRY and CDR2 SYGVKD. As DNA, the CDR3 is TGTGCCATCAGTGGGGGGCAGGGGGCGAACACTGAAGCTTTCTTT. This gives the protein CAISGGQGANTEAFF.

The rearrangement joins TRBV7-2 to TRBJ1-1, with TRBD1 as a possible D gene (5 bases). The CDR3 spans 17 residues. The germline gives CDR1 SGHTA, CDR2 FQGNSA. V was clipped by 1 base and J by 1 base, with 16 bases between them. Here the CDR3 DNA reads TGTGCCAGCAGCTTAGGAATTCCGGGACTTCAGAACACTGAAGCTTTCTTT. This encodes CASSLGIPGLQNTEAFF.

The chain joins TRBV2 to TRBJ1-1; no reliable D call. V lost 4 bases, J lost 1 base, and 7 bases lay in between. The germline V gene has CDR1 SNHLY and CDR2 FYNNEI. This CDR3 contains 13 residues. The CDR3 protein is CASSADPNTEAFF. The DNA for the CDR3 is TGTGCCAGCAGTGCGGACCCGAACACTGAAGCTTTCTTT.

The chain uses TRBV23-1 and TRBJ1-5; no firm D call. TRBV23-1 is an ORF; its function is uncertain. The CDR3 has 12 amino acids. V was shortened by 2 bases and J by 11 bases, with 10 bases between the two germline ends. The CDR3: CASSQVTIAQHF. As DNA, the CDR3 is TGCGCCAGCAGTCAAGTTACCATAGCCCAGCATTTT.

J is TRBJ1-5 and V is TRBV6-1; D gene unclear. This CDR3 contains 15 residues. V lost 0 bases to trimming and J lost 6 bases, with 12 bases between them. From germline, CDR1 is MNHNS and CDR2 SASEGT. The CDR3 sequence: CASSEAWSSGQPQHF. As DNA, the CDR3 is TGTGCCAGCAGTGAAGCTTGGAGTTCAGGTCAGCCCCAGCATTTT.

The V call is TRBV6-5, the J call TRBJ1-3; D unresolved. This CDR3 spans 14 amino acids. The ends were cut back, 5 bases at V and 3 bases at J, with 11 bases in the middle. Germline CDR1 and CDR2: MNHEY and SVGAGI. DNA of the CDR3: TGTGCCAGCAGTCGAAACCGAGGTGGAAACACCATATATTTT. Its translation: CASSRNRGGNTIYF.

This chain joins TRBV11-2 and TRBJ2-2; D perhaps matches TRBD1 (5 bases). V lost 5 bases and J lost 0, with 7 bases in between. Germline CDR1 is SGHAT and CDR2 is FQNNGV. The CDR3 sequence is 14 residues long. The CDR3, as DNA: TGTGCCAGCAGCCCGACAGCGAACACCGGGGAGCTGTTTTTT. This gives the protein CASSPTANTGELFF. The full variable domain, rest sourced from reference TRBV11-2 and TRBJ2-2, is EAGVAQSPRYKIIEKRQSVAFWCNPISGHATLYWYQQILGQGPKLLIQFQNNGVVDDSQLPKDRFSAERLKGVDSTLKIQPAKLEDSAVYLCASSPTANTGELFFGEGSRLTVL.